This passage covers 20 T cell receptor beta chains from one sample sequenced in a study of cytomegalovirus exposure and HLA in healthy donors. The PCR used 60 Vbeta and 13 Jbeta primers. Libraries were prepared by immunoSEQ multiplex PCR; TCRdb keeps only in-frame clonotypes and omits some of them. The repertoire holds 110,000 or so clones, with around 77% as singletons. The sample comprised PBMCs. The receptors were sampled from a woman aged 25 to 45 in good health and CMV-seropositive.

The CDR3 loop reads CATLEQGDTEAFF. DNA for the CDR3: TGCGCAACCCTGGAACAGGGGGACACTGAAGCTTTCTTT. The V call is TRBV29-1, the J call TRBJ1-1; 8 positions agree with TRBD1. The CDR3 extends over 13 amino acids. CDR1 SQVTM and CDR2 ANQGSEA come from the germline V gene.

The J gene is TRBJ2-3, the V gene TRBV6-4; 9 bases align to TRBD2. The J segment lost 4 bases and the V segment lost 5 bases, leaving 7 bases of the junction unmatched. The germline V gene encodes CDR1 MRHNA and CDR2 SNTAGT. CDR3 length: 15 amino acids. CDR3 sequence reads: CASSSSSGAADTQYF. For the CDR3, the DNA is TGTGCCAGCAGTTCATCTAGCGGGGCCGCAGATACGCAGTATTTT.

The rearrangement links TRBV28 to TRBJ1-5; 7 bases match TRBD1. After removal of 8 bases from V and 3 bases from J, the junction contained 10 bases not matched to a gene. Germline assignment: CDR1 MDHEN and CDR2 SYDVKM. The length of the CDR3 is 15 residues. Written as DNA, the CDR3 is TGTGCCAGCGGGACCTTGACAGGGCCCAATCAGCCCCAGCATTTT. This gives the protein CASGTLTGPNQPQHF.

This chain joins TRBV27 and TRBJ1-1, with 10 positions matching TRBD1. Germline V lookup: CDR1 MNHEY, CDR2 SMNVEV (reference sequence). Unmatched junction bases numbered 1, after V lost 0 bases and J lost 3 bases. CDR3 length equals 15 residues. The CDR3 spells CASSLSTGGYTEAFF. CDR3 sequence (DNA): TGTGCCAGCAGTTTATCGACAGGGGGCTACACTGAAGCTTTCTTT.

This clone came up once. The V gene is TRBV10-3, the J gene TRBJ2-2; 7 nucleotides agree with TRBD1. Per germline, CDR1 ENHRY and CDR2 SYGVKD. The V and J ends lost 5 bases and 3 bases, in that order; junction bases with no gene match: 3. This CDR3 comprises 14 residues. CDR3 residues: CAISRTGDTGELFF. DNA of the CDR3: TGTGCCATCAGTCGGACAGGAGACACCGGGGAGCTGTTTTTT.

This chain's CDR3 is CASSLQASNYGYTF. In nucleotides, the CDR3 is TGTGCCAGCAGCTTACAGGCCTCTAACTATGGCTACACCTTC. The chain couples TRBV7-9 to TRBJ1-2; D uncertain. The germline gives CDR1 SEHNR, CDR2 FQNEAQ (reference sequence). The CDR3 length is 14 residues. V dropped 2 bases and J dropped 0 bases, with 7 bases sitting between them.

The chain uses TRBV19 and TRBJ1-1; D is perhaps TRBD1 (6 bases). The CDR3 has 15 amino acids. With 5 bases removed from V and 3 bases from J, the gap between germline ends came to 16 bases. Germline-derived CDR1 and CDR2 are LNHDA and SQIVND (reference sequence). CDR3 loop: CASSQRDTKDTEAFF. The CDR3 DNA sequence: TGTGCCAGTAGTCAACGGGACACCAAGGACACTGAAGCTTTCTTT. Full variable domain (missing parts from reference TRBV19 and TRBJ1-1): DGGITQSPKYLFRKEGQNVTLSCEQNLNHDAMYWYRQDPGQGLRLIYYSQIVNDFQKGDIAEGYSVSREKKESFPLTVTSAQKNPTAFYLCASSQRDTKDTEAFFGQGTRLTVV.

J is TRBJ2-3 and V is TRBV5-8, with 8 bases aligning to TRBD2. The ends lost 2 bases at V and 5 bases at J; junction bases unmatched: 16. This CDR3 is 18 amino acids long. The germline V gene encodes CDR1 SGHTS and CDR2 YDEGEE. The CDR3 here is CASSLRFGGAGEGDTQYF. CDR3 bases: TGTGCCAGCAGCTTACGTTTCGGGGGGGCCGGCGAGGGAGATACGCAGTATTTT.

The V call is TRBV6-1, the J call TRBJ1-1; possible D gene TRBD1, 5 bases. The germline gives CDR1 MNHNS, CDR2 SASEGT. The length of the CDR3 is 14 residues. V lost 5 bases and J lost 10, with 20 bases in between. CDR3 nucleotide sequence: TGTGCCAGCAGTAAAGATCTCGGGGGGTTAGTAGCTTTCTTT. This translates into CASSKDLGGLVAFF.

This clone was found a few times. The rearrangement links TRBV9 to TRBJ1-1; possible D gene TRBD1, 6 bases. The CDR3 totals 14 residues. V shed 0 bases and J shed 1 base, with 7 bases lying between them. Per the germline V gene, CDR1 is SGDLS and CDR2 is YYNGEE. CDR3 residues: CASSVGQANTEAFF. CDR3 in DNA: TGTGCCAGCAGCGTAGGACAGGCGAACACTGAAGCTTTCTTT.

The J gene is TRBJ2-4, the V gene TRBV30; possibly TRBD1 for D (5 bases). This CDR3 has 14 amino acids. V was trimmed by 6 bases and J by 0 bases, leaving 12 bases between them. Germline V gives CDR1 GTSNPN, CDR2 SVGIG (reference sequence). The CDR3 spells CACRQPLAKNIQYF. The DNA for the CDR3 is TGTGCCTGTCGACAGCCTCTAGCCAAAAACATTCAGTACTTC.

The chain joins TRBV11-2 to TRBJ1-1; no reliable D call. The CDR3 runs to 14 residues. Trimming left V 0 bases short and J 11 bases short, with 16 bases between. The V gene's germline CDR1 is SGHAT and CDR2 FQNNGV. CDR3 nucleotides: TGTGCCAGCAGCTTAGATCCAGGATCCACGGCGGCTTTCTTT. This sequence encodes CASSLDPGSTAAFF.

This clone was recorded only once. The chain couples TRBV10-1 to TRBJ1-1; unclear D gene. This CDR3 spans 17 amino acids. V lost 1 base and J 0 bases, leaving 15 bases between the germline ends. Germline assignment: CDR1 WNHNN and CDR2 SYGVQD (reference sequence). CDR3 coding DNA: TGCGCCAGCAGTGAGTATAATCTCGGGGTCCTGAACACTGAAGCTTTCTTT. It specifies CASSEYNLGVLNTEAFF.

CDR3 sequence: CASSSTRADNYGYTF. CDR3 in DNA: TGTGCCAGCAGTTCTACCAGGGCAGATAACTATGGCTACACCTTC. The chain combines TRBV6-5 with TRBJ1-2; D is perhaps TRBD1 (5 bases). The CDR3 totals 15 residues. Trimming took 4 bases from V and 1 from J, leaving 13 bases between them. CDR1 and CDR2 (germline): MNHEY, SVGAGI.

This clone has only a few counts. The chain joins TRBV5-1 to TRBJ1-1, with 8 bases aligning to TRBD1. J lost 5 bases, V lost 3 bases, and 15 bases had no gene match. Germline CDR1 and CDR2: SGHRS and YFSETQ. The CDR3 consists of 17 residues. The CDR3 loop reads CASSWSNSGQGWTEAFF. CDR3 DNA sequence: TGCGCCAGCAGCTGGAGCAACTCCGGACAGGGTTGGACTGAAGCTTTCTTT. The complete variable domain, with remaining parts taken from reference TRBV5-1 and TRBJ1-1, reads KAGVTQTPRYLIKTRGQQVTLSCSPISGHRSVSWYQQTPGQGLQFLFEYFSETQRNKGNFPGRFSGRQFSNSRSEMNVSTLELGDSALYLCASSWSNSGQGWTEAFFGQGTRLTVV.

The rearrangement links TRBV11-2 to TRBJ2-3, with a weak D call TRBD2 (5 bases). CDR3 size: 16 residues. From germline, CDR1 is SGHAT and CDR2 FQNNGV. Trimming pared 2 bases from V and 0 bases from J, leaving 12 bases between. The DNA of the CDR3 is TGTGCCAGCAGCTTATTCACGGGAACTAGCACAGATACGCAGTATTTT. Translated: CASSLFTGTSTDTQYF.

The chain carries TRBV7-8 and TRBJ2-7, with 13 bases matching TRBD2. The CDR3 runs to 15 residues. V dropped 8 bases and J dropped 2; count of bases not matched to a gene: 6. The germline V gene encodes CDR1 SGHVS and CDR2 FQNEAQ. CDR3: CASQLAGGEAYEQYF. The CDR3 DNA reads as TGTGCCAGCCAACTAGCGGGAGGGGAAGCCTACGAGCAGTACTTC.

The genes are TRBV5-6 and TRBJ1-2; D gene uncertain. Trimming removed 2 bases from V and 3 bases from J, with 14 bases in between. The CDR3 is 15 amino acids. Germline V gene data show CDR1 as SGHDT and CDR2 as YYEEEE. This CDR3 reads CASSFLPSTDYGYTF. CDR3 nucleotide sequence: TGTGCCAGCAGCTTCCTGCCAAGCACCGACTATGGCTACACCTTC.

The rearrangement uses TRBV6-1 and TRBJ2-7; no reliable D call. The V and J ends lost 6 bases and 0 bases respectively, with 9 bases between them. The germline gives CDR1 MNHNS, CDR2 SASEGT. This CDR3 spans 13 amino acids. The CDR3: CASSIDFSYEQYF. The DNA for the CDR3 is TGTGCCAGCAGCATTGACTTCTCCTACGAGCAGTACTTC.

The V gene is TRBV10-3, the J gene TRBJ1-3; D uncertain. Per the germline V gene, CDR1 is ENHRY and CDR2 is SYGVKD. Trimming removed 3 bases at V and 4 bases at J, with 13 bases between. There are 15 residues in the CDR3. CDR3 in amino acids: CAISESGNVGNTIYF. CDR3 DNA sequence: TGTGCCATCAGTGAATCGGGGAACGTGGGAAACACCATATATTTT.